A single sample is the source of the 32 T cell receptor beta chains below, sequenced in a study of OX40 agonist ivuxolimab in advanced cancers. Receptor amplification or capture employed the immunoSEQ multiplex PCR assay. In its TCRdb copy, this immuneACCESS table keeps in-frame sequences only and misses some clones. Where compared with another copy, unresolved V genes explain less than half of these, and the others have no known cause. A total of around 40,000 clones appear in this sample, around 87% of them only once. The ten largest clones represent approximately 3.7% of the sample. The source was CD4+ or CD8+ T cells sorted from blood, collected in a trial of the OX40 agonist ivuxolimab. The receptors shown here come from an adult with an advanced solid tumor such as melanoma, head and neck, liver or kidney cancer.

The sample holds a few counts of this clone. The gene calls are TRBV11-3 and TRBJ2-7; D is unresolved. Trimming removed 3 bases from V and 2 bases from J, with 5 bases in between. Germline V CDR1 and CDR2: SGHNT, YENEEA. The CDR3 is made up of 12 amino acids. DNA for the CDR3: TGTGCCAGCAGCTTTGGCACCTACGAGCAGTACTTC. This gives the protein CASSFGTYEQYF.

This chain uses TRBV11-1 with TRBJ1-2; 8 bases fit TRBD1. J gave up 4 bases and V 4 bases, and 8 bases lay outside the gene matches. This CDR3 has 15 residues. Germline V gene sequence: CDR1 SGHAT, CDR2 FQDESV (reference sequence). CDR3 region: CASSSGDRRAYGYTF. CDR3 nucleotides: TGTGCCAGCAGCTCCGGGGACAGGCGGGCCTATGGCTACACCTTC.

Turning to this clone: At the DNA level, this CDR3 is encoded by other sequences in the same sample as well. The V gene is TRBV11-3, the J gene TRBJ2-1; TRBD2 aligns across 10 bases. Germline V gene data show CDR1 as SGHNT and CDR2 as YENEEA. This CDR3 spans 12 amino acids. Trimming cost V 5 bases and J 8 bases; bases outside gene matches: 0. As DNA, the CDR3 is TGTGCCAGCAGCCTAGCGGGAGATGAGCAGTTCTTC. As protein: CASSLAGDEQFF.

The chain is built from TRBV6-1 and TRBJ1-5; no definite D call. Germline V gives CDR1 MNHNS, CDR2 SASEGT. The CDR3 runs 14 residues. With 6 bases removed from V and 3 bases from J, the gap between germline ends came to 12 bases. The CDR3 DNA sequence: TGTGCCAGCAGCATACCGGCCCTCAATCAGCCCCAGCATTTT. This gives the protein CASSIPALNQPQHF.

This clone has just one count. The chain links TRBV9 to TRBJ1-1; tentatively, D is TRBD1 (6 bases). The germline V gene encodes CDR1 SGDLS and CDR2 YYNGEE. This CDR3 comprises 12 residues. Between the trimmed V and J ends, which lost 7 bases and 3 bases, there was a span of 10 bases. CDR3 sequence (DNA): TGTGCCAGCGGGGGCGCCGACACTGAAGCTTTCTTT. Translated, it gives CASGGADTEAFF.

CDR3 region: CASSLPTRTDQETQYF. CDR3 sequence (DNA): TGTGCCAGCAGCCTCCCAACCAGGACGGACCAAGAGACCCAGTACTTC. This sequence joins TRBV11-1 and TRBJ2-5; D ambiguous. CDR1 is SGHAT and CDR2 is FQDESV in the germline V gene (reference sequence). Trimming left V 5 bases short and J 0 bases short, with 16 bases between. CDR3 length equals 16 residues.

The chain uses TRBV6-5 and TRBJ2-3, with unresolved D. The germline V gene encodes CDR1 MNHEY and CDR2 SVGAGI. The CDR3 covers 14 residues. V was pared by 0 bases and J by 4 bases, with 8 bases between. The CDR3 is CASSYSTYADTQYF. The CDR3 nucleotides are TGTGCCAGCAGTTACTCGACGTATGCAGATACGCAGTATTTT.

V and J are TRBV5-1 and TRBJ2-7, with D perhaps TRBD1 (6 bases). V dropped 2 bases and J dropped 3 bases, with 9 bases sitting between them. The germline V gene encodes CDR1 SGHRS and CDR2 YFSETQ. The CDR3 has 13 residues. This chain's CDR3 is CASSLQGSYEQYF. The CDR3 DNA follows: TGCGCCAGCAGCTTACAGGGAAGCTACGAGCAGTACTTC.

The V and J genes are TRBV11-3 and TRBJ2-7; TRBD1 is a possible D gene (6 bases). Trimming pared 5 bases from V and 2 bases from J, leaving 13 bases between. CDR1 SGHNT and CDR2 YENEEA come from the germline V gene. The CDR3 is 14 amino acids. The CDR3 protein is CASSGYRVAYEQYF. The CDR3 nucleotides are TGTGCCAGCAGCGGATACAGGGTCGCCTACGAGCAGTACTTC.

The J gene is TRBJ2-3, the V gene TRBV7-9; a possible D gene is TRBD1 (7 bases). Between the trimmed V and J ends, which lost 5 bases and 2 bases, there was a span of 14 bases. The germline CDR1 and CDR2 sequences are SEHNR and FQNEAQ (reference sequence). The CDR3 is made up of 15 amino acids. In DNA form, the CDR3 reads TGTGCCAGCAGCGCCCAGGGGGGACACACAGATACGCAGTATTTT. Amino acids: CASSAQGGHTDTQYF.

As DNA, the CDR3 is TGTGCCAGCGGCCCTCTCTACGAGCAGTACTTC. It codes for CASGPLYEQYF. The J gene is TRBJ2-7, the V gene TRBV28; no definite D call. Germline V gene sequence: CDR1 MDHEN, CDR2 SYDVKM. The CDR3 is made up of 11 amino acids. Trimming removed 8 bases from V and 3 bases from J, with 8 bases in between.

V usage is TRBV5-4 and J usage is TRBJ1-3, with 9 positions matching TRBD1. This CDR3 comprises 15 residues. The V and J ends lost 4 bases and 9 bases, in that order; junction bases with no gene match: 11. Germline CDR1 is SGHNT and CDR2 is YYREEE (reference sequence). CDR3 region: CASSPQGDRAATIYF. Written as DNA, the CDR3 is TGTGCCAGCAGCCCCCAGGGGGACAGGGCTGCCACCATATATTTT.

The J gene is TRBJ2-1, the V gene TRBV7-2, with 9 nucleotides matching TRBD2. The germline CDR1 and CDR2 sequences are SGHTA and FQGNSA. The CDR3 loop spans 15 amino acids. Losses at the gene ends were 6 bases for V and 4 bases for J; bases not matched to a gene: 7. The DNA of the CDR3 is TGTGCCAGCAGTCTTACTAGCGGGTTTTACAATGAGCAGTTCTTC. Its protein product is CASSLTSGFYNEQFF. The whole variable domain, filled in from reference TRBV7-2 and TRBJ2-1, reads GAGVSQSPSNKVTEKGKDVELRCDPISGHTALYWYRQSLGQGLEFLIYFQGNSAPDKSGLPSDRFSAERTGGSVSTLTIQRTQQEDSAVYLCASSLTSGFYNEQFFGPGTRLTVL.

This chain joins TRBV5-1 and TRBJ2-1; TRBD2 matches at 10 bases. The J segment lost 6 bases and the V segment lost 5 bases, leaving 2 bases of the junction unmatched. CDR1 is SGHRS, CDR2 YFSETQ, per germline. This CDR3 comprises 13 residues. CDR3 coding DNA: TGCGCCAGCAGGTTAGCGGGAGGCAATGAGCAGTTCTTC. It encodes CASRLAGGNEQFF.

The chain employs TRBV2 and TRBJ2-7; no reliable D call. V gave up 3 bases and J gave up 6 bases, with 18 bases separating them. CDR1 SNHLY and CDR2 FYNNEI come from the germline V gene. CDR3 length: 15 amino acids. The CDR3 spells CASSEERWSSGEQYF. The CDR3 DNA is TGTGCCAGCAGTGAGGAACGATGGAGCTCGGGCGAGCAGTACTTC.

The CDR3 sequence is CASSELGQVNTEAFF. As DNA, the CDR3 is TGTGCCAGCAGTGAATTGGGGCAGGTGAACACTGAAGCTTTCTTT. V and J are TRBV2 and TRBJ1-1; D may be TRBD1 (5 bases). The CDR3 extends over 15 amino acids. The V gene lost 2 bases and the J gene lost 0 bases, with 10 bases spanning the gap. Germline assignment: CDR1 SNHLY and CDR2 FYNNEI.

The chain employs TRBV6-5 and TRBJ2-7; 7 bases align to TRBD1. Germline V gene sequence: CDR1 MNHEY, CDR2 SVGAGI. Trimming removed 6 bases from V and 3 bases from J; junction bases left unmatched: 8. CDR3 length equals 14 residues. The CDR3 protein is CASRGTAINYEQYF. The CDR3 nucleotides read TGTGCCAGCAGGGGGACAGCGATTAACTACGAGCAGTACTTC.

The CDR3 spells CASSSTGARGANVLTF. CDR3 sequence (DNA): TGTGCCAGCAGTTCGACAGGGGCGCGCGGGGCCAACGTCCTGACTTTC. The chain couples TRBV28 to TRBJ2-6; 8 positions match TRBD1. The CDR3 sequence is 16 residues long. V was clipped by 4 bases and J by 4 bases; unmatched bases: 6. Per germline, CDR1 MDHEN and CDR2 SYDVKM.

The V and J genes are TRBV27 and TRBJ2-7, with D maybe TRBD1 (6 bases). Germline CDR1 MNHEY, CDR2 SMNVEV (reference sequence). The V end lost 6 bases, the J end lost 0 bases, and 12 bases lay between the germline ends. This CDR3 is built from 14 residues. The CDR3 DNA follows: TGTGCCAGCAGAAAAACAGGGAACTCCTACGAGCAGTACTTC. Its protein product is CASRKTGNSYEQYF.

This sequence joins TRBV11-3 and TRBJ2-7, with TRBD2 matching over 7 bases. V gave up 0 bases and J gave up 5 bases; unmatched junction bases: 16. The CDR3 covers 18 residues. The germline V gene encodes CDR1 SGHNT and CDR2 YENEEA. CDR3: CASSLDPYGGGPFHEQYF. In DNA form, the CDR3 reads TGTGCCAGCAGCTTAGATCCCTACGGGGGAGGGCCATTCCACGAGCAGTACTTC.

V is TRBV29-1 and J is TRBJ1-1; no firm D call. Germline CDR1 SQVTM, CDR2 ANQGSEA. The V end was cut by 4 bases, the J end by 5 bases, with 11 bases between. The CDR3 covers 12 residues. The CDR3 sequence: CSVAPTGTEAFF. The CDR3 nucleotides are TGCAGCGTTGCCCCGACTGGGACTGAAGCTTTCTTT.

The chain is built from TRBV28 and TRBJ1-5, with no clear D. The V gene's germline CDR1 is MDHEN and CDR2 SYDVKM. V was cut by 2 bases and J by 3 bases, with 11 bases left in between. The CDR3 loop spans 15 amino acids. The CDR3 reads CASSLDKAYNQPQHF. The CDR3, as DNA: TGTGCCAGCAGTTTAGACAAAGCTTACAATCAGCCCCAGCATTTT.

The chain joins TRBV28 to TRBJ2-3; unclear D gene. The germline V and J ends were trimmed by 4 bases and 1 base, with 12 bases remaining between them. In germline, CDR1 is MDHEN, CDR2 SYDVKM. The CDR3 is made up of 15 amino acids. For the CDR3, the DNA is TGTGCCAGCAGTTCACTCAAGTCCCGCACAGATACGCAGTATTTT. Amino acid sequence: CASSSLKSRTDTQYF.

This clone has just one count. This rearrangement joins TRBV7-9 to TRBJ2-2; 12 bases map to TRBD1. This CDR3 contains 18 residues. Germline loops: CDR1 SEHNR, CDR2 FQNEAQ (reference sequence). V shed 4 bases and J 7 bases; nucleotides not matched to a gene: 13. The CDR3 region has the DNA TGTGCCAGCAGCTCAAGTCCCGGGACAGGGGGCGATATCGGGGAGCTGTTTTTT. The encoded protein is CASSSSPGTGGDIGELFF.

In DNA form, the CDR3 reads TGTGCCAGCAGTTACAATGGGGCCTACAATGAGCAGTTCTTC. It is translated as CASSYNGAYNEQFF. The chain uses TRBV6-5 and TRBJ2-1; no clear D gene. Germline loops: CDR1 MNHEY, CDR2 SVGAGI. This CDR3 is built from 14 residues. Trimming removed 2 bases from V and 2 bases from J, with 7 bases in between.

V gene TRBV5-1 combines with J gene TRBJ1-1; D is ambiguous. The CDR3 totals 15 residues. Trimming cost V 0 bases and J 1 base, with 10 bases left between them. Per the germline V gene, CDR1 is SGHRS and CDR2 is YFSETQ. CDR3 sequence reads: CASSLVVSQNTEAFF. CDR3 bases: TGCGCCAGCAGCTTGGTTGTCAGCCAGAACACTGAAGCTTTCTTT.

The chain carries TRBV7-9 and TRBJ1-5; possibly TRBD1 for D (5 bases). V lost 5 bases and J lost 0, with 8 bases in between. This CDR3 is 14 amino acids long. Germline CDR1 is SEHNR and CDR2 is FQNEAQ (reference sequence). CDR3 in DNA: TGTGCCAGCAGCCCAGGGACTAGCAATCAGCCCCAGCATTTT. This sequence encodes CASSPGTSNQPQHF.

The rearrangement links TRBV10-3 to TRBJ1-2; TRBD1 matches 9 bases. CDR3 length: 14 residues. After removal of 7 bases from V and 7 bases from J, the junction contained 10 bases not matched to a gene. Germline CDR1 reads ENHRY; CDR2 reads SYGVKD. The DNA for the CDR3 is TGTGCCATCACCCCACAGGGGGCTGTAGGTGGCTACACCTTC. This sequence encodes CAITPQGAVGGYTF.

The gene calls are TRBV7-6 and TRBJ1-3, with D hard to call. The V gene lost 6 bases and the J gene lost 0 bases, with 6 bases spanning the gap. This CDR3 spans 13 amino acids. The germline gives CDR1 SGHVS, CDR2 FNYEAQ. The CDR3, as DNA: TGTGCCAGCAGTACGGACTCTGGAAACACCATATATTTT. Translated: CASSTDSGNTIYF.

V usage is TRBV4-1 and J usage is TRBJ2-7, with D unresolved. The CDR3 contains 16 residues. Looked up from germline, CDR1 is MGHRA and CDR2 is YSYEKL. V was shortened by 0 bases and J by 0 bases, with 12 bases between the two germline ends. The CDR3 here is CASSQDLGSDSYEQYF. CDR3 DNA: TGCGCCAGCAGCCAAGATTTGGGATCGGACTCCTACGAGCAGTACTTC.

The chain is built from TRBV7-9 and TRBJ2-1; a weak D match, TRBD1 (5 bases). CDR1 and CDR2 from the germline V gene are SEHNR and FQNEAQ (reference sequence). The CDR3 spans 14 residues. V was pared by 2 bases and J by 7 bases, with 12 bases between. This CDR3 is CASSLSQGMNEQFF. The DNA of the CDR3 is TGTGCCAGCAGCTTAAGTCAGGGAATGAATGAGCAGTTCTTC.

This clone was detected only a few times. The chain couples TRBV14 to TRBJ2-3; D gene uncertain. The CDR3 has 14 residues. The germline gives CDR1 SGHDN, CDR2 FVKESK. The V end lost 0 bases, the J end lost 5 bases, and 9 bases lay between the germline ends. The CDR3 loop reads CASSQEYPIDTQYF. Here the CDR3 DNA reads TGTGCCAGCAGCCAAGAATACCCTATAGATACGCAGTATTTT.